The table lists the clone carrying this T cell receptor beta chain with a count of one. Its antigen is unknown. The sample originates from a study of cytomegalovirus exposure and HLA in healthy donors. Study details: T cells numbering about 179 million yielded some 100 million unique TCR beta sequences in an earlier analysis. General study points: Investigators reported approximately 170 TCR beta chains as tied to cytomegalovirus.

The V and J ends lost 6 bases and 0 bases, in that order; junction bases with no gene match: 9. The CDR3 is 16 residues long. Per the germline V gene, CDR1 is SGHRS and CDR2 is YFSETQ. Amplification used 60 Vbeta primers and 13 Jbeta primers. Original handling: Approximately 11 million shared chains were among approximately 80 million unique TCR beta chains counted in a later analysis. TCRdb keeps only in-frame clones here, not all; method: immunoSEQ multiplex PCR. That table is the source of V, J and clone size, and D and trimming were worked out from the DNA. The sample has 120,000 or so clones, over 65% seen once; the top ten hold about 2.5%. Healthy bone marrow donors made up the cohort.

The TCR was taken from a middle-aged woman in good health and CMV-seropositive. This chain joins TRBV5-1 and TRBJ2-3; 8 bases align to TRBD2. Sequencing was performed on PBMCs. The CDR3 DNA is TGCGCCAGCACCTCACTAGCGGAGATTAGCACAGATACGCAGTATTTT. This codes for CASTSLAEISTDTQYF.